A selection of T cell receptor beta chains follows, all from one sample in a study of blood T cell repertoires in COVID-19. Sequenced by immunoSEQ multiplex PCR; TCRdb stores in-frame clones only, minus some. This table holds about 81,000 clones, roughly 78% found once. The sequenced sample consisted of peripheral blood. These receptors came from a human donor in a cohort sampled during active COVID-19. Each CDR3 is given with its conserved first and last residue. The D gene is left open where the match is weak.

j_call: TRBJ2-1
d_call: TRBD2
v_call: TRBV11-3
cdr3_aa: CASSVGGGLYNEQFF
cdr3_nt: TGTGCCAGCAGCGTGGGCGGGGGGTTATACAATGAGCAGTTCTTC

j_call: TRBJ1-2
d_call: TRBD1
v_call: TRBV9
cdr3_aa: CASSVGGGGRGNYGYTF
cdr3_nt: TGTGCCAGCAGCGTAGGAGGGGGCGGACGCGGAAACTATGGCTACACCTTC

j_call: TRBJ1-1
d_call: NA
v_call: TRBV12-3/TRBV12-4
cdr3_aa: CASRSVAEAFF
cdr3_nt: TGTGCCAGCAGGTCGGTCGCTGAAGCTTTCTTT

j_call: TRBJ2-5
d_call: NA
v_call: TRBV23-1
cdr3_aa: CASSQSNREETQYF
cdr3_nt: TGCGCCAGCAGTCAATCTAACAGGGAAGAGACCCAGTACTTC

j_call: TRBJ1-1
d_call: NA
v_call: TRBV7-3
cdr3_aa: CASSPRTEFNTEAFF
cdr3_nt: TGTGCCAGCAGCCCTCGGACAGAATTTAACACTGAAGCTTTCTTT

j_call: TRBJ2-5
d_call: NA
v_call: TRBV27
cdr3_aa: CASTSRPGRGETQYF
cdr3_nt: TGTGCCAGCACTTCTCGCCCAGGCAGGGGAGAGACCCAGTACTTC

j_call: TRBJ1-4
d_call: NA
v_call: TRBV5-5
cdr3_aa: CASSLPETNEKLFF
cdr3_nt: TGTGCCAGCAGCTTGCCAGAAACGAATGAAAAACTGTTTTTT

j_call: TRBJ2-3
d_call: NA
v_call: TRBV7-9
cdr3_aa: CASSLLDNTDTQYF
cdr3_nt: TGTGCCAGCAGCTTATTAGACAACACAGATACGCAGTATTTT

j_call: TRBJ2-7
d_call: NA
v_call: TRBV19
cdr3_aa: CASSIGRNYEQYF
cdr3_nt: TGTGCCAGTAGTATCGGCAGGAATTACGAGCAGTACTTC

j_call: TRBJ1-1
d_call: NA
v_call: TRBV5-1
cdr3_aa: CASTPKGQNTEAFF
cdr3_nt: TGCGCCAGCACCCCAAAAGGACAGAACACTGAAGCTTTCTTT